What follows is one T cell receptor (beta chain) and its context. This specimen comes from a study of OX40 agonist ivuxolimab in advanced cancers. The CDR3 covers 13 residues. Germline loops: CDR1 SGDLS, CDR2 YYNGEE. Trimming left V 0 bases short and J 5 bases short, with 8 bases between. Measured with immunoSEQ multiplex PCR; TCRdb has only the in-frame clones, and not every one. The profile shows 20,000 to 25,000 clones, approximately 80% of them singletons. This TCR was sampled from an adult with an advanced solid tumor such as melanoma, head and neck, liver or kidney cancer. The starting material was CD4+ or CD8+ T cells sorted from blood, obtained in a trial of the OX40 agonist ivuxolimab. This rearrangement joins TRBV9 to TRBJ1-1; D is ambiguous. The CDR3 region is CASSVGPGTEAFF. In DNA, the CDR3 is TGTGCCAGCAGCGTAGGACCGGGTACTGAAGCTTTCTTT.